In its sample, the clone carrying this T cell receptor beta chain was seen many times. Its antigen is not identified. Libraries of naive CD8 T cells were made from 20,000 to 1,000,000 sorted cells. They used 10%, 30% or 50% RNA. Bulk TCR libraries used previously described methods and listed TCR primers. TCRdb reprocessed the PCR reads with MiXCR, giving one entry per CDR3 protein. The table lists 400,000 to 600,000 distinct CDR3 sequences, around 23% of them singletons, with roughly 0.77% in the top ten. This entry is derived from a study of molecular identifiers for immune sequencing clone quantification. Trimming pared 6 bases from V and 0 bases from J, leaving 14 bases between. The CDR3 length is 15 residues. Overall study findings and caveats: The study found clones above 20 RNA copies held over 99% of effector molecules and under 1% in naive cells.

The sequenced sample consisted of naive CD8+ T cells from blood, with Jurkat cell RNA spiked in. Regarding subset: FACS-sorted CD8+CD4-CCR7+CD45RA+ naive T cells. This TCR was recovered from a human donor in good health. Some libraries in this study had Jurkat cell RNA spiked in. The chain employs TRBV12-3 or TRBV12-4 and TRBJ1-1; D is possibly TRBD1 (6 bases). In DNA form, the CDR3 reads TGTGCCAGCAGCCAAAGCGGGACAATGAACACTGAAGCTTTCTTT. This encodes CASSQSGTMNTEAFF.